This is a list of T cell receptor beta chains from one sample in a study of T cell responses to AZD1222 COVID-19 vaccine. The protocol was immunoSEQ multiplex PCR, while the TCRdb copy is restricted to in-frame clones and leaves out a portion. Of more than 140,000 clones detected, 88% appear once; the ten largest clones hold roughly 3.5%. The sample here was peripheral blood, taken on day 0 of MenACWY control vaccination. Every receptor here comes from an adult in good health. Both conserved end residues are part of each CDR3. D genes are given only for firm matches. Some rows mark clone size as missing; the rest say once, few, many or name a class of expanded clone.

-,-,TRBV21-1,TRBJ1-2,TGTGCCAGCAGCGAACCATCCAGGGCTAACTATGGCTACACCTTC,CASSEPSRANYGYTF
-,-,TRBV29-1,TRBJ1-1,TGCAGCGTCCTGCCGATGAACACTGAAGCTTTCTTT,CSVLPMNTEAFF
-,once,TRBV29-1,TRBJ1-4,TGCAGCGCCGGGTCGACGAATGAAAAACTGTTTTTT,CSAGSTNEKLFF
TRBD1,-,TRBV5-1,TRBJ1-1,TGCGCCAGCAGCCCACAGGGGATCGCGAACACTGAAGCTTTCTTT,CASSPQGIANTEAFF
TRBD1,-,TRBV5-1,TRBJ1-4,TGCGCCAGCAGCTTGGGGGGGACAGGAGCAACTAATGAAAAACTGTTTTTT,CASSLGGTGATNEKLFF
-,-,TRBV5-8,TRBJ1-1,TGTGCCAGCAGGTGGGGGGGCCAAGGAGCTTTCTTT,CASRWGGQGAFF
-,-,TRBV4-3,TRBJ2-2,TGCGCCAGCAGCCAAGCCTTTAACCCCGAAGGCGGGGAGCTGTTTTTT,CASSQAFNPEGGELFF
-,-,TRBV6-8,TRBJ1-2,TGTGCCAGCCCGGCGCGGTTCCGTTATGGCTACACCTTC,CASPARFRYGYTF
-,-,TRBV4-2,TRBJ1-2,TGTGCCAGCAGCCGACTTGGGGGGACTGACTATGGCTACACCTTC,CASSRLGGTDYGYTF
TRBD1,-,TRBV27,TRBJ1-3,TGTGCCAGCAGTTCAAGACAGGGGGCGAGAAACACCATATATTTT,CASSSRQGARNTIYF
-,-,TRBV6-5,TRBJ2-1,TGTGCCAGCAGTTCCCCCCTAGGTGGGTACAATGAGCAGTTCTTC,CASSSPLGGYNEQFF
-,once,TRBV14,TRBJ2-3,TGTGCCAGCAGCCAAGTTCGTTTTCCTTCGGCAGATACGCAGTATTTT,CASSQVRFPSADTQYF
-,once,TRBV20-1,TRBJ2-7,TGCAGTGCTGTCAAGGGCGAGCAGTACTTC,CSAVKGEQYF
TRBD1,-,TRBV6-5,TRBJ1-1,TGTGCCAGCAGTTTCCCGGGACAGGGGGCGGTCACTGAAGCTTTCTTT,CASSFPGQGAVTEAFF
TRBD1,-,TRBV7-9,TRBJ2-4,TGTGCCAGCAGCTTAGAGGGGACAGGTGGTTGGCGGTACTTC,CASSLEGTGGWRYF
-,-,TRBV30,TRBJ2-6,TGTGCCTGGAGCCAAGAAAACTGGGCTGGGGCCAACGTCCTGACTTTC,CAWSQENWAGANVLTF
-,-,TRBV7-6,TRBJ1-2,TGTGCCAGCAGCTCCTCCAATGTGGTTAACTATGGCTACACCTTC,CASSSSNVVNYGYTF
-,-,TRBV5-6,TRBJ1-2,TGTGCCAGCAGGCGGCGAGGGGCCGCCTCCCCTTATGGCTACACCTTC,CASRRRGAASPYGYTF
-,once,TRBV6-5,TRBJ1-2,TGTGCCAGCTCTGAGGGGGGAATCTATGGCTACACCTTC,CASSEGGIYGYTF
-,-,TRBV7-2,TRBJ1-1,TGTGCCAGCAGCTTAGGGGTGGACGGCTCCTTGAACACTGAAGCTTTCTTT,CASSLGVDGSLNTEAFF
TRBD1,-,TRBV5-1,TRBJ1-5,TGCGCCAGCAGAAGGGACAGCGAAAATCAGCCCCAGCATTTT,CASRRDSENQPQHF
TRBD1,-,TRBV6-6,TRBJ2-7,TGTGCCAGCAGTTACTCCGGGACAGGCTACGAGCAGTACTTC,CASSYSGTGYEQYF
-,-,TRBV2,TRBJ2-3,TGTGCCAGCAGTGTTGGCGGAAGCACAGATACGCAGTATTTT,CASSVGGSTDTQYF
-,-,TRBV5-4,TRBJ2-2,TGTGCCAGCAGTCCAGAATCGAGATCCGGGGAGCTGTTTTTT,CASSPESRSGELFF
-,few,TRBV28,TRBJ1-1,TGTGCCAGCAGTTACTCTAGCGGGGGTAGGGGGACTGAAGCTTTCTTT,CASSYSSGGRGTEAFF
-,-,TRBV27,TRBJ2-5,TGTGCCAGCAGTTTATATAGGGGGGAGACCCAGTACTTC,CASSLYRGETQYF
TRBD1,few,TRBV4-3,TRBJ1-5,TGCGCCAGCAGCCACGACAGGGGAAGGAATCAGCCCCAGCATTTT,CASSHDRGRNQPQHF
-,-,TRBV5-1,TRBJ1-1,TGCGCCAGCAGCTTTACAGAGAACACTGAAGCTTTCTTT,CASSFTENTEAFF
TRBD2,-,TRBV12-3/TRBV12-4,TRBJ2-1,TGTGCCAGCTGGCCGGGACTAGCGGCTGAGCAGTTCTTC,CASWPGLAAEQFF
TRBD1,-,TRBV3-1/TRBV3-2,TRBJ2-7,TGTGCCAGCAGCCCGGGGACAGCTCCTTACGAGCAGTACTTC,CASSPGTAPYEQYF
TRBD1,-,TRBV7-2,TRBJ1-5,TGTGCCAGCAGCTTACACAGGGGCAGCAATCAGCCCCAGCATTTT,CASSLHRGSNQPQHF
-,-,TRBV2,TRBJ1-1,TGTGCCAGCATTTTTCAGGGCACTGAAGCTTTCTTT,CASIFQGTEAFF
-,-,TRBV29-1,TRBJ1-1,TGCAGCGTTGTAAGGGGCCTGAACACTGAATCTATCTTGGACACTGAAGCTTTCTTT,CSVVRGLNTESILDTEAFF
TRBD2,-,TRBV10-3,TRBJ2-7,TGTGCCATCGGGCTAGCGGGTCCCTACGAGCAGTACTTC,CAIGLAGPYEQYF
-,-,TRBV5-4,TRBJ1-1,TGTGCCAGCAGCCACACCGCGGTCACTGAAGCTTTCTTT,CASSHTAVTEAFF
TRBD2,-,TRBV7-2,TRBJ2-3,TGTGCCAGCAGCCTGCTAGCGGGGGGGCCCTCAGATACGCAGTATTTT,CASSLLAGGPSDTQYF
-,-,TRBV15,TRBJ1-4,TGTGCCACCAGCAGAGCAGGCTCGACAAGCGAAAAACTGTTTTTT,CATSRAGSTSEKLFF
-,-,TRBV24-1,TRBJ2-2,TGTGCCACTGGGACGGCGGGTACCGGGGAGCTGTTTTTT,CATGTAGTGELFF
-,-,TRBV18,TRBJ2-2,TGTGCCAGCTCACCGGGGAGCGGGACAACCACCGGGGAGCTGTTTTTT,CASSPGSGTTTGELFF
-,once,TRBV28,TRBJ2-7,TGTGCCAGCAGTTTACTGGACGGCTCCTACGAGCAGTACTTC,CASSLLDGSYEQYF
-,-,TRBV5-1,TRBJ2-1,TGCGCCAGCAGCCCGATGTGGGGGGCTGGCTCCTACAATGAGCAGTTCTTC,CASSPMWGAGSYNEQFF
-,-,TRBV5-6,TRBJ1-1,TGTGCCAGCAGCTTAACCCAGGGTAATGAAGCTTTCTTT,CASSLTQGNEAFF
-,-,TRBV6-5,TRBJ1-2,TGTGCCAGCAGTTACTCGTCGTTTTCTTCCGGCTACACCTTC,CASSYSSFSSGYTF
-,-,TRBV4-3,TRBJ1-1,TGCGCCAGCAGCCCAGAGAGTGGGGGGGGGTTGAACACTGAAGCTTTCTTT,CASSPESGGGLNTEAFF
TRBD2,-,TRBV12-3/TRBV12-4,TRBJ2-5,TGTGCCAGCAGTTCGGGACTACTAGAGACCCAGTACTTC,CASSSGLLETQYF
-,-,TRBV19,TRBJ1-6,TGTGCCAGTAGTATAGGAAGGGTAAATTCACCCCTCCACTTT,CASSIGRVNSPLHF
TRBD1,few,TRBV2,TRBJ2-7,TGTGCCAGCACCGGACAGGGGGGGCTCTACGAGCAGTACTTC,CASTGQGGLYEQYF